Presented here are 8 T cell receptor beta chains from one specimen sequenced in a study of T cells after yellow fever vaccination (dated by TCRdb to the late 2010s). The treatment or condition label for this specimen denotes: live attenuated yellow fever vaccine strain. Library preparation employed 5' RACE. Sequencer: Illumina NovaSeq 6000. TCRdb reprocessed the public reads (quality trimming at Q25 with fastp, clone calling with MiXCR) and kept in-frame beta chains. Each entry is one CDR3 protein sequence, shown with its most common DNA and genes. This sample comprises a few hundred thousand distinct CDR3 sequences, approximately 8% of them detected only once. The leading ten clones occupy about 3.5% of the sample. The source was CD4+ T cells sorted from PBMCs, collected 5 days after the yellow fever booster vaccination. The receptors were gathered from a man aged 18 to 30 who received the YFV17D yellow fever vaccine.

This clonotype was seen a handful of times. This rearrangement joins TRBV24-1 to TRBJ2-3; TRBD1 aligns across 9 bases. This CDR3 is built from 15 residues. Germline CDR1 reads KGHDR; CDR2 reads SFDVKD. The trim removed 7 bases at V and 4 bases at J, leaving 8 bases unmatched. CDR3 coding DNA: TGTGCCACCAGCCAACCGGGACAGGGACCAGATACGCAGTATTTT. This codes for CATSQPGQGPDTQYF.

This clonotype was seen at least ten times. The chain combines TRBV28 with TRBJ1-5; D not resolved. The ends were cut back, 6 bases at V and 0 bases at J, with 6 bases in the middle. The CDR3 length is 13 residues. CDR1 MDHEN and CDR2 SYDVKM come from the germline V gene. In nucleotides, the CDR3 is TGTGCCAGCAGCCAGAATAGCAATCAGCCCCAGCATTTT. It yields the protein CASSQNSNQPQHF. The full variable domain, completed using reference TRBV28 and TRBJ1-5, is DVKVTQSSRYLVKRTGEKVFLECVQDMDHENMFWYRQDPGLGLRLIYFSYDVKMKEKGDIPEGYSVSREKKERFSLILESASTNQTSMYLCASSQNSNQPQHFGDGTRLSIL.

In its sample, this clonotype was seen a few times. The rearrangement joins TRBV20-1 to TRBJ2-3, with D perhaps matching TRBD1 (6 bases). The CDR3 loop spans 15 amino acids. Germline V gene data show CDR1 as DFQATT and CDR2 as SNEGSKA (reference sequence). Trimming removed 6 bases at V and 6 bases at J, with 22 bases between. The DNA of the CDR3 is TGCAGTGCGAACAGGTTTACGGGGACACAGGATACGCAGTATTTT. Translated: CSANRFTGTQDTQYF.

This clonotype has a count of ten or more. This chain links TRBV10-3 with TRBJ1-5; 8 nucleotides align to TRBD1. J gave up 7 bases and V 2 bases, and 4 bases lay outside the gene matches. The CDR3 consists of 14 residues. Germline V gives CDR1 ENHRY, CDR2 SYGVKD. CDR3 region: CAISERTGRQPQHF. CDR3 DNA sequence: TGTGCCATCAGTGAGAGGACAGGGCGACAGCCCCAGCATTTT.

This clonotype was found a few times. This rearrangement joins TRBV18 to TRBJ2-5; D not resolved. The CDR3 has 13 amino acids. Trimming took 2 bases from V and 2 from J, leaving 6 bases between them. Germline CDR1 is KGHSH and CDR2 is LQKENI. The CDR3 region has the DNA TGTGCCAGCTCACCAGAACAGCAAGAGACCCAGTACTTC. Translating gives CASSPEQQETQYF.

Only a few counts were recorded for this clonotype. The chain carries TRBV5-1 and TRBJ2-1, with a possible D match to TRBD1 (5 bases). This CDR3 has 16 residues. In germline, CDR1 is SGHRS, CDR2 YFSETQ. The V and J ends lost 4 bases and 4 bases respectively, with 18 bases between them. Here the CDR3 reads CASSPGHSLVYNEQFF. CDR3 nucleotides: TGCGCCAGCAGCCCAGGACACTCTTTGGTTTACAATGAGCAGTTCTTC.

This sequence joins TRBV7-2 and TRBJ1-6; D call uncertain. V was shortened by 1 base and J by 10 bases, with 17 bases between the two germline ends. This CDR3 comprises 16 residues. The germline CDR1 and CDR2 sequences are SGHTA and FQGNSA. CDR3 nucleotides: TGTGCCAGCAGCTTAGGGCGGCCCGCTGTATGGTCACCCCTCCACTTT. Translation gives CASSLGRPAVWSPLHF.

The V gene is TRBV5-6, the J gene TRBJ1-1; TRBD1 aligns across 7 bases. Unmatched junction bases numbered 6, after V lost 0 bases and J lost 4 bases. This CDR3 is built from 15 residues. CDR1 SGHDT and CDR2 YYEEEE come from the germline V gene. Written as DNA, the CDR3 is TGTGCCAGCAGCTTGGTGGGACAGATTTCCACTGAAGCTTTCTTT. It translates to CASSLVGQISTEAFF.